These 9 T cell receptor beta chains were sequenced from one sample in a study of T cell clonality in common variable immunodeficiency. Repertoires were generated with immunoSEQ multiplex PCR, while TCRdb's copy carries only in-frame clones and drops some. Altogether about 47,000 clones were found in the sample, and no singletons occur. Source material: peripheral blood mononuclear cells. These receptors all stem from a person aged 18 to 75 in good health.

This clone was seen ten or more times. The read halts 3 residues ahead of the CDR3 end, with the missing end drawn from the germline J gene. V and J are TRBV4-2 and TRBJ2-7; 7 bases fit TRBD1. Germline V gene data show CDR1 as LGHNA and CDR2 as YNFKEQ. This CDR3 region has 17 residues. J lost 0 bases, V lost 0 bases, and 8 bases had no gene match. The CDR3 region is CASSQDLGGTSSYEQYF. The part of the CDR3 DNA that was read is TGTGCCAGCAGCCAAGATTTAGGGGGCACGAGCTCCTACGAG.

This clone was observed many times. The read ends 3 residues shy of where the CDR3 ends; the end is completed using the germline J gene. This chain uses TRBV9 with TRBJ2-2; 10 nucleotides match TRBD2. Looked up from germline, CDR1 is SGDLS and CDR2 is YYNGEE. The V segment lost 0 bases and the J segment 1 base; nucleotides outside the gene matches: 0. This CDR3 has 16 residues. The DNA read from the CDR3 is TGTGCCAGCAGCGTAGGGACTAGCGGGAACACCGGGGAG. It codes for CASSVGTSGNTGE. The complete CDR3 protein is CASSVGTSGNTGELFF.

This clone was found many times. The missing CDR3 end, 3 residues past where the read stops, is filled in from the germline J gene. The rearrangement joins TRBV7-8 to TRBJ2-7; 7 bases match TRBD1. J lost 5 bases, V lost 2 bases, and 9 bases had no gene match. CDR3 length: 15 residues. Germline lookup yields CDR1 SGHVS and CDR2 FQNEAQ. CDR3 amino acids: CASSLLTGQPDEQYF. CDR3 bases read: TGTGCCAGCAGCTTACTGACAGGGCAACCAGACGAG.

In its sample, this clone was seen many times. Coverage ceases 3 residues before the CDR3 finishes, and the germline J gene fills in the end. This chain joins TRBV24-1 and TRBJ2-3; D gene uncertain. The CDR3 length is 11 residues. V was pared by 6 bases and J by 4 bases, with 4 bases between. The germline CDR1 and CDR2 sequences are KGHDR and SFDVKD. The CDR3 region is CATSSADTQYF. CDR3 bases read: TGTGCCACCAGTTCCGCAGATACG.

In its sample, this clone was seen many times. With the read ending 3 residues before the CDR3 end, the germline J gene is used to fill in that end. The chain joins TRBV20-1 to TRBJ2-2; 13 bases match TRBD2. CDR3 length: 15 residues. Germline CDR1 is DFQATT and CDR2 is SNEGSKA (reference sequence). The ends lost 6 bases at V and 5 bases at J; junction bases unmatched: 6. CDR3 region: CSATTSGGGTGELFF. The part of the CDR3 DNA that was read is TGCAGTGCAACCACTAGCGGGGGGGGTACCGGGGAG.

This clone came up many times. With the read ending 3 residues before the CDR3 end, the germline J gene is used to fill in that end. This rearrangement joins TRBV7-6 to TRBJ1-1; TRBD1 is a possible D gene (6 bases). The length of the CDR3 is 13 residues. Germline CDR1 and CDR2: SGHVS and FNYEAQ. The V end was cut by 6 bases, the J end by 2 bases, with 10 bases between. The CDR3 is CASSTQGNTEAFF. The sequenced part of the CDR3 DNA is TGTGCCAGCAGTACACAGGGTAACACTGAA.

The sample holds a few counts of this clone. The observed sequence ends 3 residues before the CDR3 terminus, with the missing tail filled in from the germline J gene. The chain is built from TRBV7-3 and TRBJ1-2; no clear D gene. The germline V gene has CDR1 SGHTA and CDR2 FQGTGA. The length of the CDR3 is 15 residues. Trimming shortened V by 2 bases and J by 4 bases, and 14 bases separated the two germline ends. The CDR3 loop reads CASSLSAGLSYGYTF. CDR3 bases read: TGTGCCAGCAGCTTATCCGCGGGATTGAGCTATGGC.

This clone showed up many times. The CDR3 goes on 3 residues after the read ends, and that part is filled in from the germline J gene. The chain joins TRBV4-2 to TRBJ1-4; a possible D gene is TRBD1 (5 bases). The CDR3 is made up of 16 amino acids. The V end was cut by 4 bases, the J end by 8 bases, with 20 bases between. Germline V gene lookup returns CDR1 LGHNA and CDR2 YNFKEQ. Partial CDR3 DNA: TGTGCCAGCAGCCGGACGATGCAGGGAGCCCAAGAAAAA. Translating it yields CASSRTMQGAQEK. The complete CDR3 reads CASSRTMQGAQEKLFF.

This clone was observed many times. The read falls 3 residues short of the CDR3 end, and the missing part is taken from the germline J gene. The rearrangement links TRBV4-2 to TRBJ2-1; TRBD2 matches 10 bases. The CDR3 is 16 residues long. After removal of 3 bases from V and 5 bases from J, the junction contained 7 bases not matched to a gene. The V gene's germline CDR1 is LGHNA and CDR2 YNFKEQ. CDR3 bases read: TGTGCCAGCAGCCAGGGTGTACTAGCGGGGAACAATGAG. Translating it yields CASSQGVLAGNNE. The full CDR3 protein reads CASSQGVLAGNNEQFF.